This record covers a single T cell receptor beta chain. The data stem from a study of shared clonotypes between healthy human individuals. The data were produced by immunoSEQ multiplex PCR, yet TCRdb's version contains in-frame clones alone and is incomplete. This table holds about 2.4 million clones, approximately 90% found once. The source material was naive CD4+ T cells sorted from blood. Subset described: CD45RA+ positively selected. The TCR sequence derives from a man between 18 and 35 years old in good health.

The chain's CDR3 is CASSLSRYTDTQYF. The CDR3 DNA reads TGTGCCAGCAGTTTATCCCGATACACAGATACGCAGTATTTT. The chain combines TRBV27 with TRBJ2-3; D unclear. Trimming removed 0 bases at V and 2 bases at J, with 6 bases between. This CDR3 spans 14 amino acids. Looked up from germline, CDR1 is MNHEY and CDR2 is SMNVEV (reference sequence).